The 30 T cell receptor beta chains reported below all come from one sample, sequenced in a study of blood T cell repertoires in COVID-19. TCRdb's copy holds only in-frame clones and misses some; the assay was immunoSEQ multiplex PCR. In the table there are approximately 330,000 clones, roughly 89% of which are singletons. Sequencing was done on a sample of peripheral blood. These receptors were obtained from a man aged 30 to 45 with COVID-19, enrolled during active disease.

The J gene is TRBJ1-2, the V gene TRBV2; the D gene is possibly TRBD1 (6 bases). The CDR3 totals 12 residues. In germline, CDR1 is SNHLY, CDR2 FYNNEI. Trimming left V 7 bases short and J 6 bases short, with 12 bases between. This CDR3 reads CASIYAGDGYTF. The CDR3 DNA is TGTGCCAGCATATATGCAGGGGATGGCTACACCTTC. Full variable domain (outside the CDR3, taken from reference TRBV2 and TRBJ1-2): EPEVTQTPSHQVTQMGQEVILRCVPISNHLYFYWYRQILGQKVEFLVSFYNNEISEKSEIFDDQFSVERPDGSNFTLKIRSTKLEDSAMYFCASIYAGDGYTFGSGTRLTVV.

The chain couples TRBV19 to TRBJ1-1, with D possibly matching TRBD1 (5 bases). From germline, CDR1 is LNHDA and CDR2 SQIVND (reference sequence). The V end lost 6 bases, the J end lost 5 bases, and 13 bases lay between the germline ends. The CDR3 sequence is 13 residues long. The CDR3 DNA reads TGTGCCAGTAGACAGGACATGAGGACTGAAGCTTTCTTT. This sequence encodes CASRQDMRTEAFF.

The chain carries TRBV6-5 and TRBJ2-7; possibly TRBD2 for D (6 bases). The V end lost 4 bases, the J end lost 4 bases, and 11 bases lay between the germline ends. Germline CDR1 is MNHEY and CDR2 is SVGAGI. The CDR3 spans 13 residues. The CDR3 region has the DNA TGTGCCAGCAGTTGGGGACTGCAATACGAGCAGTACTTC. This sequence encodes CASSWGLQYEQYF.

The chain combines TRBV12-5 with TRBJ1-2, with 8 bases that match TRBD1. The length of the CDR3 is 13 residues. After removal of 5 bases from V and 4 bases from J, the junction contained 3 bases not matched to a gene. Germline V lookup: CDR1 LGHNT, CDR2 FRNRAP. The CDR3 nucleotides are TGTGCTAGTGGTACAGGGGGAAGCTATGGCTACACCTTC. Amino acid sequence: CASGTGGSYGYTF.

CDR3 nucleotide sequence: TGTGCCAGCAGCTCCTCAAAGCTAGCGGGGGGGACAGATACGCAGTATTTT. Protein product: CASSSSKLAGGTDTQYF. J is TRBJ2-3 and V is TRBV7-9, with 12 bases fitting TRBD2. Per the germline V gene, CDR1 is SEHNR and CDR2 is FQNEAQ (reference sequence). With 4 bases clipped from V and 3 bases from J, the junction kept 8 bases outside the gene matches. The CDR3 has 17 residues.

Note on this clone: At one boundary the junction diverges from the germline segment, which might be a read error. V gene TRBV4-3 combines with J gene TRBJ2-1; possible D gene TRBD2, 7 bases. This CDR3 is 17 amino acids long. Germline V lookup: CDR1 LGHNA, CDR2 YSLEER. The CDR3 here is CASSQDRSGGTSRGSIF. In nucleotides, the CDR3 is TGCGCCAGCAGCCAAGATCGATCGGGGGGCACCTCCAGGGGTTCGATCTTC.

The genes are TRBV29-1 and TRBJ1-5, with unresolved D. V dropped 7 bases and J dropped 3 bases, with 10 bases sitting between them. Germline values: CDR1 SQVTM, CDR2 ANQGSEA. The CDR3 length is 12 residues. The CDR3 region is CSAGDNNQPQHF. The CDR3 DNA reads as TGCAGCGCTGGCGACAACAATCAGCCCCAGCATTTT.

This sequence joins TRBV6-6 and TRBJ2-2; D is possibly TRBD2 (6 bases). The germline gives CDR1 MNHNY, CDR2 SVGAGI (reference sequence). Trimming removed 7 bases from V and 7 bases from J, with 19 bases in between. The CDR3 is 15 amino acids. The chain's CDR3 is CASTTGTADSGELFF. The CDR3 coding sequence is TGTGCCAGCACTACCGGGACTGCAGATAGCGGGGAGCTGTTTTTT.

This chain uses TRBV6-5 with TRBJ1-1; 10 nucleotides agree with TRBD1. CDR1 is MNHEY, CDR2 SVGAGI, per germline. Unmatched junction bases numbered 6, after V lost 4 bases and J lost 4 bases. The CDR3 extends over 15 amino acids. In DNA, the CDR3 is TGTGCCAGCAGTTTTACTGGACAGGGGGTCACTGAAGCTTTCTTT. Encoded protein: CASSFTGQGVTEAFF.

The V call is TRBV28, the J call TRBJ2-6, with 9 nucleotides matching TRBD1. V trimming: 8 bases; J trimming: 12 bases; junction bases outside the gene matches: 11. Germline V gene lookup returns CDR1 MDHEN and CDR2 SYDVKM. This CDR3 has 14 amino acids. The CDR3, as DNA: TGTGCCAGCGGCCACCGGGACAGGGTCCCCGTCCTGACTTTC. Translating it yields CASGHRDRVPVLTF.

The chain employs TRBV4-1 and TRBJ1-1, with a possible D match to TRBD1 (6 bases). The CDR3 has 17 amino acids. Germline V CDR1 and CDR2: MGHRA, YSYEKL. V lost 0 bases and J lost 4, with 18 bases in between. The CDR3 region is CASSQEGTLTRGTEAFF. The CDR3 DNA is TGCGCCAGCAGCCAAGAGGGGACACTAACCAGGGGCACTGAAGCTTTCTTT.

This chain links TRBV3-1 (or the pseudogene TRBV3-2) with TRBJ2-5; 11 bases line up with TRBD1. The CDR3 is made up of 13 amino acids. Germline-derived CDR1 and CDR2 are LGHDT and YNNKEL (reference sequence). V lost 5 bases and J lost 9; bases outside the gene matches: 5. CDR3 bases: TGTGCCAGCAGCTCCCGGGACAGGGGGTCCCAGTACTTC. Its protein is CASSSRDRGSQYF.

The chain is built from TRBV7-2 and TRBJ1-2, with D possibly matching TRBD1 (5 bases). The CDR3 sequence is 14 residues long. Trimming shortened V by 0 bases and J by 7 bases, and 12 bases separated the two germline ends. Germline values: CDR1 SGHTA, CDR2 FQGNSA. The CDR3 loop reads CASSLAGGTVGYTF. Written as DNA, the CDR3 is TGTGCCAGCAGCTTAGCTGGGGGGACCGTTGGCTACACCTTC.

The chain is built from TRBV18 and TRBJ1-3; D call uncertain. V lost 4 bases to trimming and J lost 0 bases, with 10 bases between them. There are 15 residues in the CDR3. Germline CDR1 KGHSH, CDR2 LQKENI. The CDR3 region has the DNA TGTGCCAGCTCACAAGACACCTCCTCTGGAAACACCATATATTTT. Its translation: CASSQDTSSGNTIYF.

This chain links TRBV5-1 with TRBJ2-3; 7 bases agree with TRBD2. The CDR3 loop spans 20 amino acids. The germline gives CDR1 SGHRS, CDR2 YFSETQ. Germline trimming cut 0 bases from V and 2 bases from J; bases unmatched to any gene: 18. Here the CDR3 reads CASSLVDGLRERDITDTQYF. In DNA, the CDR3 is TGCGCCAGCAGCTTGGTGGATGGGCTCCGGGAGCGGGATATCACAGATACGCAGTATTTT. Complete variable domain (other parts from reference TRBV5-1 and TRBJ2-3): KAGVTQTPRYLIKTRGQQVTLSCSPISGHRSVSWYQQTPGQGLQFLFEYFSETQRNKGNFPGRFSGRQFSNSRSEMNVSTLELGDSALYLCASSLVDGLRERDITDTQYFGPGTRLTVL.

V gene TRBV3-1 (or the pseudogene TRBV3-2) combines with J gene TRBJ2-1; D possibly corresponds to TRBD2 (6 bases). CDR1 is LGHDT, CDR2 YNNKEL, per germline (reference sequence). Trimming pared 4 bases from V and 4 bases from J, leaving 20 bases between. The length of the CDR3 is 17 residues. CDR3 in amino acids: CASSRFTGDPQYNEQFF. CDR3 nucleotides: TGTGCCAGCAGCCGCTTCACGGGGGACCCCCAGTACAATGAGCAGTTCTTC.

The CDR3 DNA sequence: TGTGCCTCAACTTTAGCGGGAAGCTACTACGAGCAGTACTTC. Translated: CASTLAGSYYEQYF. This rearrangement joins TRBV28 to TRBJ2-7; 8 positions agree with TRBD2. Germline loops: CDR1 MDHEN, CDR2 SYDVKM. J gave up 3 bases and V 11 bases, and 12 bases lay outside the gene matches. The CDR3 is made up of 14 amino acids.

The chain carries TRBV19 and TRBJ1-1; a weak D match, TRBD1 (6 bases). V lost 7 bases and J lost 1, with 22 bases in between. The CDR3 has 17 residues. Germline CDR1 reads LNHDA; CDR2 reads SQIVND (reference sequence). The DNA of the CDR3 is TGTGCCAGTAATATTGGTATGGGGGCCTGGAAGAACACTGAAGCTTTCTTT. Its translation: CASNIGMGAWKNTEAFF.

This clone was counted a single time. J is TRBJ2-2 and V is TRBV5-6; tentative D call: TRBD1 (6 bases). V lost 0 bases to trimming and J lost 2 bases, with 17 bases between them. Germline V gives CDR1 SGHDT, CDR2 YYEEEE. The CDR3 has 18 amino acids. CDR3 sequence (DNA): TGTGCCAGCAGCTTGGCTGGATCTAGACAGGACAACACCGGGGAGCTGTTTTTT. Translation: CASSLAGSRQDNTGELFF.

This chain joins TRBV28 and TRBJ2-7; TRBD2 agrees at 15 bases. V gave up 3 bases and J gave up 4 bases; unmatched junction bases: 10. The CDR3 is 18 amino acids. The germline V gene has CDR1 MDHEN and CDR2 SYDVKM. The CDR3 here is CASSFPTGTSGRTYEQYF. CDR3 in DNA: TGTGCCAGCAGTTTCCCGACCGGGACTAGCGGGAGGACGTACGAGCAGTACTTC.

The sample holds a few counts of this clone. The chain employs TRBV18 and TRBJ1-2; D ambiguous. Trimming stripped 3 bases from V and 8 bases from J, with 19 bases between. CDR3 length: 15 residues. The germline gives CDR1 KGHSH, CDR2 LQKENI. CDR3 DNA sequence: TGTGCCAGCTCACCCGACGGTTCGGTCGGAGGAGGCTACACCTTC. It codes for CASSPDGSVGGGYTF.

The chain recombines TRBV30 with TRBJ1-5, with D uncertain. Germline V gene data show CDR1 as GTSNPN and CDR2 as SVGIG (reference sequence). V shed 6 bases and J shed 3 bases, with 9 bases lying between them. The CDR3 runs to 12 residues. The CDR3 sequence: CACNRDNQPQHF. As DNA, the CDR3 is TGTGCCTGTAACCGGGACAATCAGCCCCAGCATTTT.

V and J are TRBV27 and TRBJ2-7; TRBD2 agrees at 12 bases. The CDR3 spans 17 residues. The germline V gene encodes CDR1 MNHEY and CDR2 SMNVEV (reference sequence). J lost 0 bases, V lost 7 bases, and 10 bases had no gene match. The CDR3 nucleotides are TGTGCCAGCACATACTCTAGCGGGGGGGCGCCCTCCTACGAGCAGTACTTC. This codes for CASTYSSGGAPSYEQYF.

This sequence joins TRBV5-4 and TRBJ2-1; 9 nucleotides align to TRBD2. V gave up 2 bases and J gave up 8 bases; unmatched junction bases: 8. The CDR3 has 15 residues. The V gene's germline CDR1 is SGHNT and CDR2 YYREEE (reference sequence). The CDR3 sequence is CASSFQRGARDEQFF. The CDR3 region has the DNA TGTGCCAGCAGCTTCCAGCGGGGGGCTAGAGATGAGCAGTTCTTC.

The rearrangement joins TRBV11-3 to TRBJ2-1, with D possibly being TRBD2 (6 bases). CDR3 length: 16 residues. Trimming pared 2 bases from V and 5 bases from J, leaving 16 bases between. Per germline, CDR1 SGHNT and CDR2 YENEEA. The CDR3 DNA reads TGTGCCAGCAGCTTACAGTCTTGGACTATCGACAATGAGCAGTTCTTC. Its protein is CASSLQSWTIDNEQFF.

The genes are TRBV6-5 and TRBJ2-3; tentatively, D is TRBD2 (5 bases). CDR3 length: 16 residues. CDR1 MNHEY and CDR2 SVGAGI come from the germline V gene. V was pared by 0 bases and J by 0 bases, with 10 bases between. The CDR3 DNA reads TGTGCCAGCAGTTACTCAGGGAGAACTAGCACAGATACGCAGTATTTT. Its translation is CASSYSGRTSTDTQYF.

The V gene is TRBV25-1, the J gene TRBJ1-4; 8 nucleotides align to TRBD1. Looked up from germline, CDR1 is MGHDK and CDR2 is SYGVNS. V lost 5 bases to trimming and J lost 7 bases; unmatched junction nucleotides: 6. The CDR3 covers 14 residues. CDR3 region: CASSSGGSGEKLFF. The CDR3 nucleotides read TGTGCCAGCAGTTCAGGGGGCTCAGGTGAAAAACTGTTTTTT.

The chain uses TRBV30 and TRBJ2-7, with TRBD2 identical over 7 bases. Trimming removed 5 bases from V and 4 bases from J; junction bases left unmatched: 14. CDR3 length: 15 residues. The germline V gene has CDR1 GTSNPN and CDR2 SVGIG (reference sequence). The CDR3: CAWAFRAGDVYEQYF. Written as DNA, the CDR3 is TGTGCCTGGGCGTTCCGGGCGGGAGACGTGTACGAGCAGTACTTC.

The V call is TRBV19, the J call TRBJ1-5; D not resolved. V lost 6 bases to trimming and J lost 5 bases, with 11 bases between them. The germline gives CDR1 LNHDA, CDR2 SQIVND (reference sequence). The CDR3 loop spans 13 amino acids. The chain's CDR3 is CASSGVWDQPQHF. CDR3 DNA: TGTGCCAGTAGCGGAGTGTGGGATCAGCCCCAGCATTTT.

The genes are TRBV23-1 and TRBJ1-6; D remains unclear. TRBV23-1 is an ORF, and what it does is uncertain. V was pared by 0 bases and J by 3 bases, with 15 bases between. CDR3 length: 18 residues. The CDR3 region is CASSQSVSLRCYNSPLHF. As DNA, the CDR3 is TGCGCCAGCAGTCAATCTGTCTCCTTGCGGTGCTATAATTCACCCCTCCACTTT.